This T cell receptor (beta chain) was sequenced in a study of blood T cell repertoires in COVID-19. Recruits, aged about 18 to 100 years, lived in 24 US areas. Cohort assignment relied on participant-reported clinical history. Those designated as exposed participants met a COVID-19 case within 2 weeks before study entry. Per the original methods: Amplified reference gene primers provided the basis for estimating nucleated cell counts. Profiled with immunoSEQ multiplex PCR; TCRdb holds only in-frame clones, not every one. The D gene and trimming were derived from the DNA, and the V and J assignments and clone size from that table. The table lists nearly 250,000 clones, around 89% of them singletons. This clone was picked up a small number of times. The CDR3 covers 15 residues. Germline V gene data show CDR1 as MNHEY and CDR2 as SMNVEV (reference sequence). The V end lost 5 bases, the J end lost 5 bases, and 16 bases lay between the germline ends.

The sequence was collected from a man aged 50 to 60 who had been exposed to COVID-19. The chain is built from TRBV27 and TRBJ1-5; no firm D call. The sequenced sample consisted of PBMCs or T cells enriched from blood (not recorded which). As DNA, the CDR3 is TGTGCCAGCAGTGGAGGCGTAGCCTCCTATCAGCCCCAGCATTTT. It encodes CASSGGVASYQPQHF.